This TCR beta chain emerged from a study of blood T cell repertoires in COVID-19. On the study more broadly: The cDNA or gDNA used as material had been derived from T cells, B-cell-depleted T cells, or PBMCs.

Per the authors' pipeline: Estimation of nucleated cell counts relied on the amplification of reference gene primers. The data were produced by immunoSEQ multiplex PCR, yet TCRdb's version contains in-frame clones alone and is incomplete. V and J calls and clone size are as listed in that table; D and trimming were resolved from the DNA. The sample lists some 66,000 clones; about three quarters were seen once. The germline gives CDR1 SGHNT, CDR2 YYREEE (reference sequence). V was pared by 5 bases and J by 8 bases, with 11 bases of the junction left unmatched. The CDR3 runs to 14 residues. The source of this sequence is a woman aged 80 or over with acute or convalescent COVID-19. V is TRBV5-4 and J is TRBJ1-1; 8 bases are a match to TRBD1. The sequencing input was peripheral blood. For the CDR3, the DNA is TGTGCCAGCAGGCAGACGACAGGGGAAGTGGAAGCTTTCTTT. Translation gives CASRQTTGEVEAFF.